This TCR beta chain was documented in a study of T-cell memory formation after mild COVID-19. General study points: Researchers report contracting CD4+ clones mostly in CM and EM, with CD8+ clones in EMRA.

Note on this clonotype: Its specificity is unknown.

5'RACE primed from the constant segment yielded TCR alpha and TCR beta cDNA libraries bearing sample barcodes and UMIs. TCRdb re-called the 5' RACE reads through MiXCR, storing one row per CDR3 protein. The sample contains under 300,000 distinct CDR3 sequences, about a sixth of which appear only once. Trimming left V 0 bases short and J 3 bases short, with 11 bases between. The germline V gene has CDR1 MGHRA and CDR2 YSYEKL. The CDR3 consists of 15 residues. Specimen: PBMCs or a T cell subset sorted from them (not recorded which). This receptor was taken from a man between 18 and 35 years old who had mild COVID-19 (a few samples of this study predate the infection). Cell type and time point are not known. The chain joins TRBV4-1 to TRBJ1-2; no firm D call. The CDR3 DNA is TGCGCCAGCAGCCAAGATCCCTGGGGTGACTATGGCTACACCTTC. As protein: CASSQDPWGDYGYTF.